Shown below are 3 T cell receptor beta chains from a single sample sequenced in a study of CD8 T cells in ankylosing spondylitis. One entry per CDR3 protein, called by TCRdb with MiXCR from the 5' RACE reads. The sample carries 340,000 or so distinct CDR3 sequences, roughly 15% recorded once. Sequencing was carried out using blood, either unsorted or a sorted T cell fraction (not recorded which). The receptor set was obtained from a male donor with ankylosing spondylitis or in good health (not recorded which).

This clonotype was observed a few times. The chain uses TRBV29-1 and TRBJ1-2, with no clear D. Per germline, CDR1 SQVTM and CDR2 ANQGSEA. The CDR3 consists of 12 residues. V lost 4 bases, J lost 4 bases, and 10 bases lay in between. CDR3: CSVGGGAYGYTF. The CDR3 nucleotides read TGCAGCGTTGGAGGTGGAGCCTATGGCTACACCTTC.

Many counts were recorded for this clonotype. The rearrangement joins TRBV20-1 to TRBJ2-3; TRBD1 aligns across 7 bases. The CDR3 consists of 15 residues. Trimming took 7 bases from V and 2 from J; bases not matched to a gene: 12. In germline, CDR1 is DFQATT, CDR2 SNEGSKA (reference sequence). CDR3 protein: CSVTNEGAITDTQYF. Written as DNA, the CDR3 is TGCAGTGTCACGAACGAGGGGGCAATCACAGATACGCAGTATTTT.

This clonotype was observed a few times. This chain links TRBV12-3 or TRBV12-4 with TRBJ2-7, with a tentative D call TRBD1 (6 bases). Trimming took 3 bases from V and 5 from J, leaving 8 bases between them. This CDR3 region has 12 residues. The CDR3 nucleotides are TGTGCCAGCAGTTTTAGGGGGAACGAGCAGTACTTC. It encodes CASSFRGNEQYF.